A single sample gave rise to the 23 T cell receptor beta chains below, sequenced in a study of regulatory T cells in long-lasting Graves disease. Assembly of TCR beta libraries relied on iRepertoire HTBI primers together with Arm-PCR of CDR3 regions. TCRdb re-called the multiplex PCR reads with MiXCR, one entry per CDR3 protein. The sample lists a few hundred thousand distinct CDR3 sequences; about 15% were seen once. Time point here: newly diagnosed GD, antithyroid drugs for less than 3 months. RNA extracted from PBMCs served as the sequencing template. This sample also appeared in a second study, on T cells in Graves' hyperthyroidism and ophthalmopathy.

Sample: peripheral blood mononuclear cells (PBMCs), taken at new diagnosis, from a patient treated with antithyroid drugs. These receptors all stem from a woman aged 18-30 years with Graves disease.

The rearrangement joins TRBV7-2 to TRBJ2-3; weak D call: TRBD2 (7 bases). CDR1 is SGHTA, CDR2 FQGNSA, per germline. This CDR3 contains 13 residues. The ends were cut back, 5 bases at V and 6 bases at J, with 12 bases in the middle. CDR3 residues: CASSGAGADTQYF. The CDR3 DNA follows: TGTGCCAGCAGCGGGGCGGGGGCGGATACGCAGTATTTT. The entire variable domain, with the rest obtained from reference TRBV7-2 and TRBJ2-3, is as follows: GAGVSQSPSNKVTEKGKDVELRCDPISGHTALYWYRQSLGQGLEFLIYFQGNSAPDKSGLPSDRFSAERTGGSVSTLTIQRTQQEDSAVYLCASSGAGADTQYFGPGTRLTVL.

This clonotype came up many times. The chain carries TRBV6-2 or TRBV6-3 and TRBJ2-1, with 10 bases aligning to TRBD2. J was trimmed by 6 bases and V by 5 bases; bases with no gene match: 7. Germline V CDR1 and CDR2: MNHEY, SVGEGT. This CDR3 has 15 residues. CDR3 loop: CASSEELAGSNEQFF. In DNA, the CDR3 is TGTGCCAGCAGTGAGGAACTAGCGGGAAGCAATGAGCAGTTCTTC.

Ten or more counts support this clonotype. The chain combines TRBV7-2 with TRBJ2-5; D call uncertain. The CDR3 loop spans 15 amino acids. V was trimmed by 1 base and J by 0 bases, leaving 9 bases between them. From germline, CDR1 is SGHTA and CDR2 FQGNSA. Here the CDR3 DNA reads TGTGCCAGCAGCTTAGGTGGCCGGTACCAAGAGACCCAGTACTTC. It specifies CASSLGGRYQETQYF.

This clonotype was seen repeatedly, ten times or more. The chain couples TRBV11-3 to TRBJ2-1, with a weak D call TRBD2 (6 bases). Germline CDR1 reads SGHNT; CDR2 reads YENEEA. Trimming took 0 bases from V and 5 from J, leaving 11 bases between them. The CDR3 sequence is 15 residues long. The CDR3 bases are TGTGCCAGCAGCTTAGATCTGGGCGGGAACAATGAGCAGTTCTTC. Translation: CASSLDLGGNNEQFF. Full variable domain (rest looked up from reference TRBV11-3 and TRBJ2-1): EAGVVQSPRYKIIEKKQPVAFWCNPISGHNTLYWYLQNLGQGPELLIRYENEEAVDDSQLPKDRFSAERLKGVDSTLKIQPAELGDSAVYLCASSLDLGGNNEQFFGPGTRLTVL.

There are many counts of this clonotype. The CDR3 bases are TGCAGTGCTTATAACTCGAGCTCCTACGAGCAGTACTTC. As protein: CSAYNSSSYEQYF. The V gene is TRBV20-1, the J gene TRBJ2-7; D unclear. CDR3 length: 13 amino acids. Trimming pared 5 bases from V and 0 bases from J, leaving 11 bases between. The germline gives CDR1 DFQATT, CDR2 SNEGSKA (reference sequence).

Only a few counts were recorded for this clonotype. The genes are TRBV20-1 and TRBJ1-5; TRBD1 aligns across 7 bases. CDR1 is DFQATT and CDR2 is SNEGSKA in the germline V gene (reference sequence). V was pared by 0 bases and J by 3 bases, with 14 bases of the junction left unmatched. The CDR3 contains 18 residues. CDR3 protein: CSARDIRQGSAINQPQHF. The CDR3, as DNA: TGCAGTGCTAGAGATATTCGACAGGGTTCAGCAATCAATCAGCCCCAGCATTTT.

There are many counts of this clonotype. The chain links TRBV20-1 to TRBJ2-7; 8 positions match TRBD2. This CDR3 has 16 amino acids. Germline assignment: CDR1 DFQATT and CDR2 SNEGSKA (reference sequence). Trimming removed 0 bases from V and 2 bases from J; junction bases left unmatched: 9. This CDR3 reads CSARDLSSGRTYEQYF. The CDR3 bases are TGCAGTGCTAGAGATCTTTCTAGCGGGCGGACCTACGAGCAGTACTTC.

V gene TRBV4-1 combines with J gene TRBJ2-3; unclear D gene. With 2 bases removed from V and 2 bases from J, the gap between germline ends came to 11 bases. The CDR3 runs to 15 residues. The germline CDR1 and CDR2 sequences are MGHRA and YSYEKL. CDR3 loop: CASSQTDLPTDTQYF. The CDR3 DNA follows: TGCGCCAGCAGCCAAACGGACCTGCCCACAGATACGCAGTATTTT.

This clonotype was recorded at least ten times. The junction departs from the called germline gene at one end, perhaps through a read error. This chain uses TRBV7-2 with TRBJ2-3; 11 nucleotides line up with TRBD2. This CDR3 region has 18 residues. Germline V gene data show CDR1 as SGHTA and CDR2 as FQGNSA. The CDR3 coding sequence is TGCGCCAGCAGCCAATTTCGTATAGCGGGAGGGTCGGAAGATACGCAGTATTTT. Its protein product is CASSQFRIAGGSEDTQYF.

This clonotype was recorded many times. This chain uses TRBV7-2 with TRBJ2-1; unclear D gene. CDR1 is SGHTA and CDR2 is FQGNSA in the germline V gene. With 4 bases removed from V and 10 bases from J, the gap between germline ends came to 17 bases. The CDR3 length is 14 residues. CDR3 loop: CASSSGVTKVEQFF. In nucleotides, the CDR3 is TGTGCCAGCAGCTCAGGCGTAACTAAAGTCGAGCAGTTCTTC.

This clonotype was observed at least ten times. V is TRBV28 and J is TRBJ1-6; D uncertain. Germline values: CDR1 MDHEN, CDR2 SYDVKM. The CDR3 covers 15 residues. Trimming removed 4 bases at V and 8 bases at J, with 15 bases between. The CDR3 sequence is CASSSAGSSDSPLHF. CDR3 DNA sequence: TGTGCCAGCAGTTCAGCCGGGAGCTCGGATTCACCCCTCCACTTT.

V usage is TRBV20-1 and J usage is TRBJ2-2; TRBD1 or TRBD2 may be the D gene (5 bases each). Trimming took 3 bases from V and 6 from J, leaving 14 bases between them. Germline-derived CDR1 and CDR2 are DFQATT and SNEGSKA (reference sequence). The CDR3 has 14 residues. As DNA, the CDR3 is TGCAGTGCTAGTTCAGACAGCGGTGCCGGGGAGCTGTTTTTT. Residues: CSASSDSGAGELFF.

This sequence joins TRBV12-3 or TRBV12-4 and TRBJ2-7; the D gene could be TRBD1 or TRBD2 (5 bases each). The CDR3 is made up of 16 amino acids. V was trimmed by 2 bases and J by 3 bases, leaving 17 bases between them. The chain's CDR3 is CASSLFIGGMIYEQYF. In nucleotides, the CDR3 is TGTGCCAGCAGTTTATTCATTGGGGGAATGATCTACGAGCAGTACTTC.

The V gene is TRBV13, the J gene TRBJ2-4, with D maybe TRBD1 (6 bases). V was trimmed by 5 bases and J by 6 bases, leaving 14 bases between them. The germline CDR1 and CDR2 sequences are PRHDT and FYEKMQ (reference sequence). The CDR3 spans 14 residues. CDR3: CASSLRTELNIQYF. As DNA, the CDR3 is TGTGCCAGCAGCCTACGGACAGAATTAAACATTCAGTACTTC.

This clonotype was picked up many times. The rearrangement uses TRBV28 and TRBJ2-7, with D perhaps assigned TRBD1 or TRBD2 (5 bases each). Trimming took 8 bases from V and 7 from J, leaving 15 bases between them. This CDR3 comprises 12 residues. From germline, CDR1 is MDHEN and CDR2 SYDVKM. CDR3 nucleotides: TGTGCCAGCTTCCAGGGCCGAGGGGAGCAGTACTTC. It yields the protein CASFQGRGEQYF.

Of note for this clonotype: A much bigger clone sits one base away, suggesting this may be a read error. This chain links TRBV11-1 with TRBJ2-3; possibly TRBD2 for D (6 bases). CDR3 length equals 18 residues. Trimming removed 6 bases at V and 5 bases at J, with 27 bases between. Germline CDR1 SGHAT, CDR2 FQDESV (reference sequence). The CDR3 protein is CASRSLHLRPAGRDTQYF. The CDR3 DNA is TGTGCCAGCAGATCACTGCACCTTCGACCAGCGGGTAGAGATACGCAGTATTTT.

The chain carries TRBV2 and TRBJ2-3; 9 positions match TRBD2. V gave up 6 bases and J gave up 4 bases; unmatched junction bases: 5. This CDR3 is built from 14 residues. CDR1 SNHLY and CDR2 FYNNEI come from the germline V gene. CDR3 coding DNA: TGTGCCAGCAGGCTTAGCGGGAGTTCAGATACGCAGTATTTT. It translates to CASRLSGSSDTQYF.

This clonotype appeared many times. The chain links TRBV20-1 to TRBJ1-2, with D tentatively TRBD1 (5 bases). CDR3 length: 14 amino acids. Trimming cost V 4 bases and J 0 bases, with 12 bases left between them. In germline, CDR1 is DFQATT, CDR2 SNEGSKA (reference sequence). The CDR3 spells CSANSGTTNYGYTF. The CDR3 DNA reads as TGCAGTGCTAACTCCGGGACTACTAACTATGGCTACACCTTC.

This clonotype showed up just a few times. In DNA form, the CDR3 reads TGCAGTGCTAGGGTTAGCGGGAGGGCCTCTCGTTTCTTC. It codes for CSARVSGRASRFF. V gene TRBV20-1 combines with J gene TRBJ2-1; 11 positions agree with TRBD2. Germline CDR1 and CDR2: DFQATT and SNEGSKA (reference sequence). The CDR3 extends over 13 amino acids. The J segment lost 16 bases and the V segment lost 3 bases, leaving 11 bases of the junction unmatched.

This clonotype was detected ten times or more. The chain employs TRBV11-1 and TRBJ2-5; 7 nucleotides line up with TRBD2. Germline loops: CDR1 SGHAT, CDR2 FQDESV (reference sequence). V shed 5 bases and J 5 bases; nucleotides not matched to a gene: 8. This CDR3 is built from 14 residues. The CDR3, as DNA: TGTGCCAGCAGCCCCTGGGGAGGGGTTGAGACCCAGTACTTC. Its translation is CASSPWGGVETQYF.

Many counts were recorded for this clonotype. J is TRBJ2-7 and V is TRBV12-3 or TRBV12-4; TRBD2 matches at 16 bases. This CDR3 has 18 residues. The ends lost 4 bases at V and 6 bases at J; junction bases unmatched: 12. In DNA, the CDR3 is TGTGCCAGCAGTTGGGGGACTAGCGGGAGGGCCAAAGACTCCGAGCAGTACTTC. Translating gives CASSWGTSGRAKDSEQYF.

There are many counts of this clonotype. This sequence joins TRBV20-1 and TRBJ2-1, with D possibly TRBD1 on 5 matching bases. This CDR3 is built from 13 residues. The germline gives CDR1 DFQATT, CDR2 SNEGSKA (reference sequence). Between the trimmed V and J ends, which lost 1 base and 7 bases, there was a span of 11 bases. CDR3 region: CSARASKGNEQFF. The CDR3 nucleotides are TGCAGTGCTAGAGCGAGTAAGGGGAATGAGCAGTTCTTC.

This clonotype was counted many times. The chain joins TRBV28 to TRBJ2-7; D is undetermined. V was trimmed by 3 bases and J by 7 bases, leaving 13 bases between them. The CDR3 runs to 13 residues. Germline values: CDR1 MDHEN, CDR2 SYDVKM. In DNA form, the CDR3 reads TGTGCCAGCAGTTTTCGTCCCCGTGGGGAGCAGTACTTC. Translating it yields CASSFRPRGEQYF.